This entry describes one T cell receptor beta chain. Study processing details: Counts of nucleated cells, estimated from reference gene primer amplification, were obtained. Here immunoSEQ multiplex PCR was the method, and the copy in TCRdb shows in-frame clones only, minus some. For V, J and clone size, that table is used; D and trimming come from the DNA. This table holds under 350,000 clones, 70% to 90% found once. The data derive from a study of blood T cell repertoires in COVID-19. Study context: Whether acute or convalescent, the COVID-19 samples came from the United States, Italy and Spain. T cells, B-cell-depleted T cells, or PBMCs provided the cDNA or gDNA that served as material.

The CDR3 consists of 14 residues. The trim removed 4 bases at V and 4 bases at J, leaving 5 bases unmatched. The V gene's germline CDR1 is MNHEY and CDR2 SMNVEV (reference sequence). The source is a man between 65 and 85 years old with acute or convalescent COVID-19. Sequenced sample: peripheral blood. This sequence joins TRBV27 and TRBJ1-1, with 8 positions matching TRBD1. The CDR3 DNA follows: TGTGCCAGCAGTTCTCCGCAGGGGGCCACTGAAGCTTTCTTT. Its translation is CASSSPQGATEAFF.